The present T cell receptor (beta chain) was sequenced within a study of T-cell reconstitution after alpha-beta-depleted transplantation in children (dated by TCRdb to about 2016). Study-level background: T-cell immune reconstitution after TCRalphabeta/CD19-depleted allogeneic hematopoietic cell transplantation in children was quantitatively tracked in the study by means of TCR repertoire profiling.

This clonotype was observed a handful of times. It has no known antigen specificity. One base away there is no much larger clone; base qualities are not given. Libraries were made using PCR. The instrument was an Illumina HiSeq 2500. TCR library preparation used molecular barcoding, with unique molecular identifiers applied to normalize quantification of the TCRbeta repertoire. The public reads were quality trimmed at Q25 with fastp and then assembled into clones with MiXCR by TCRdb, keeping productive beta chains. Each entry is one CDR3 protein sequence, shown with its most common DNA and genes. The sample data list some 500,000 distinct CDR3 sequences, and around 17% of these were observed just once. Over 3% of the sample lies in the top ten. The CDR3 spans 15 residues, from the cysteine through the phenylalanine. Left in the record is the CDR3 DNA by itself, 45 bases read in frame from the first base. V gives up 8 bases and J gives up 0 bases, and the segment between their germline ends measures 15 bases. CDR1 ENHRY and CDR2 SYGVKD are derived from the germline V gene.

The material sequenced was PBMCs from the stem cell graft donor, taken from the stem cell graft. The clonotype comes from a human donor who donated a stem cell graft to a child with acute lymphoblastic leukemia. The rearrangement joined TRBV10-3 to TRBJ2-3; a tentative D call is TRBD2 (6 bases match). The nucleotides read TGTGCCATCTTAGGGGATAGCGGTAGCACAGATACGCAGTATTTT. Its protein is CAILGDSGSTDTQYF.